The TCR beta chain described here comes from a study of blood T cell repertoires in COVID-19 (dated by TCRdb to about 2020). At the level of the whole study: Collaborator samples came from the United States, Italy and Spain and covered acute and convalescent phases of COVID-19. The material from the prospective study consisted of cDNA or gDNA derived from T cells, B-cell-depleted T cells, or PBMCs. Subjects who had been exposed to COVID-19, were actively infected with it, or had recovered from it provided the deeply sampled blood TCRbeta repertoires that made up the dataset. The repertoires were released in a freely available public database meant as a resource for research on the immune response to SARS-CoV-2. Samples came from the ongoing ImmuneRACE study (first 160 participants) plus 1,254 subjects from 6 global collaborators. The sample metadata nearly always contained a de-identified subject ID, COVID-19 status, age in years and sex. HLA class I and class II types, where available, came from metadata supplied by the sample provider rather than from assay-based typing.

Summary of the overall study and its limitations: How much clinical and demographic metadata was included differed by source and by participant, and the metadata was provided uncurated.

Whole blood was collected in K2EDTA tubes by collaborating institutions according to the institutions' own protocols. For TCRbeta analysis, collaborators shipped samples as frozen whole blood, isolated PBMCs, or DNA extracted from either of those sample types. Points on this clone: This clone's antigen is unknown. No base qualities exist here, and no much larger clone lies one base off it.

V is pared back by 3 bases and J by 1 base, with 16 bases lying between the germline termini. Sequences SGHNT (CDR1) and YYREEE (CDR2) are obtained from the germline V gene (reference sequence). The CDR3 numbers 17 residues from cysteine through phenylalanine. The read is trimmed to its CDR3 DNA, 51 bases read in frame from base 1. The immunoSEQ Assay, a bias-controlled multiplex PCR, was used to amplify TCRbeta CDR3 regions from genomic DNA. Regarding the original processing steps: Nucleated cell counts per sample were estimated from amplification of reference gene primers within the assay. To quantify the absolute abundance of each unique TCRbeta CDR3 rearrangement, sequence reads were collapsed and filtered. For each sample, productive Simpson clonality was calculated as the square root of Simpson's diversity index over productive rearrangements. TCRdb mirrors the immuneACCESS table, restricted to in-frame sequences. Some clones are absent from its copies; in checked studies, under half trace to an unresolved V gene, and the reason for the others is unknown. Clonal size and the V and J genes are those of that table, whereas D and trimming came from the DNA. The sample table holds 200,000 to 250,000 clones, of which under 90% were seen once. Around 18% of the sample is in the top ten clones.

Material for sequencing was peripheral blood. The V and J genes are TRBV5-4 and TRBJ2-2; D gene: possibly TRBD2, on 6 matching bases. This TCR was sampled from a woman at least 80 years old with active or convalescent COVID-19. The CDR3 region has the sequence CASSWVPGTENTGELFF. The DNA is as follows: TGTGCCAGCAGCTGGGTCCCGGGGACTGAGAACACCGGGGAGCTGTTTTTT.